A selection of T cell receptor beta chains follows, all from one sample in a study of blood T cell repertoires in COVID-19. Some clones are missing from TCRdb's copy, which holds only in-frame ones; the method was immunoSEQ multiplex PCR. The sample consists of 190,000 or so clones, around 87% of them appearing once. Sequencing was performed on peripheral blood. Source of these receptors: a man aged 35-49 years with active or convalescent COVID-19. Each CDR3 is given with its conserved first and last residue. D genes are given only for firm matches. Only some rows state a clone size, as once, few, many or a class for expanded clones.

V	J	size	D	CDR3	DNA
TRBV2	TRBJ1-2	NA	NA	CASSEYRNYGYTF	TGTGCCAGCAGTGAATATAGAAACTATGGCTACACCTTC
TRBV4-2	TRBJ1-3	NA	NA	CASSQEGGLTGNTIYF	TGTGCCAGCAGCCAAGAGGGGGGGTTAACTGGAAACACCATATATTTT
TRBV4-1	TRBJ1-6	NA	NA	CASSRFYSGNSPLHF	TGCGCCAGCAGCCGGTTCTATTCGGGGAATTCACCCCTCCACTTT
TRBV4-2	TRBJ1-1	NA	NA	CASSQGSGGAFF	TGTGCCAGCAGCCAAGGGTCCGGAGGAGCTTTCTTT
TRBV7-2	TRBJ1-5	few	TRBD1	CASSYKQGNGQPQHF	TGTGCCAGCAGTTATAAACAGGGGAACGGTCAGCCCCAGCATTTT
TRBV29-1	TRBJ1-2	NA	NA	CSVLGQSDGYTF	TGCAGCGTCTTAGGACAGTCAGACGGCTACACCTTC
TRBV10-3	TRBJ1-2	once	NA	CAISEAGTDNYGYTF	TGTGCCATCAGTGAGGCGGGGACTGATAACTATGGCTACACCTTC
TRBV11-3	TRBJ1-6	NA	TRBD1	CASSLSPTGEKNSPLHF	TGTGCCAGCAGCTTATCCCCCACAGGGGAGAAGAATTCACCCCTCCACTTT
TRBV5-4	TRBJ2-5	NA	TRBD2	CASSLDSGGPQETQYF	TGTGCCAGCAGCTTGGATAGCGGGGGGCCCCAAGAGACCCAGTACTTC
TRBV5-4	TRBJ1-5	NA	NA	CASYKQGNYNQPQHF	TGTGCCAGCTATAAGCAGGGGAATTACAATCAGCCCCAGCATTTT
TRBV18	TRBJ1-5	NA	NA	CASSPSSNQPQHF	TGTGCCAGCTCACCAAGCAGCAATCAGCCCCAGCATTTT
TRBV14	TRBJ2-2	few	NA	CASSQIRSGELFF	TGTGCCAGCAGCCAAATTCGGTCTGGGGAGCTGTTTTTT
TRBV5-1	TRBJ2-2	NA	TRBD1	CASSFTLGQGPGELFF	TGCGCCAGCAGCTTTACATTGGGACAGGGGCCCGGGGAGCTGTTTTTT
TRBV19	TRBJ1-1	NA	NA	CASTPGQMNTEAFF	TGTGCCAGTACCCCGGGACAAATGAACACTGAAGCTTTCTTT
TRBV2	TRBJ1-6	NA	TRBD1	CASTWTGYNSPLHF	TGTGCCAGCACTTGGACAGGATATAATTCACCCCTCCACTTT
TRBV7-3	TRBJ1-2	NA	NA	CASSLTHNNYGYTF	TGTGCCAGCAGCTTAACTCACAACAACTATGGCTACACCTTC
TRBV11-1	TRBJ2-1	once	TRBD2	CASTLGGAGGYNEQFF	TGTGCCAGTACCCTCGGCGGAGCGGGGGGGTACAATGAGCAGTTCTTC
TRBV4-3	TRBJ1-6	NA	NA	CASSQGQLDNSPLHF	TGCGCCAGCAGCCAAGGACAGCTAGACAATTCACCCCTCCACTTT
TRBV13	TRBJ1-1	NA	NA	CASSSGTVNTEAFF	TGTGCCAGCAGCTCGGGAACAGTGAACACTGAAGCTTTCTTT
TRBV19	TRBJ1-1	few	NA	CASRLGQSGAFF	TGTGCCAGTAGGCTAGGACAAAGTGGTGCTTTCTTT
TRBV4-3	TRBJ1-6	NA	NA	CASSQDIEGQNSPLHF	TGCGCCAGCAGCCAAGATATAGAGGGACAAAATTCACCCCTCCACTTT
TRBV10-3	TRBJ1-1	NA	TRBD1	CAISEGDRANTEAFF	TGTGCCATCAGTGAAGGGGACAGGGCGAACACTGAAGCTTTCTTT
TRBV11-2	TRBJ2-7	NA	NA	CASSFKGIYEQYF	TGTGCCAGCAGCTTTAAGGGGATATACGAGCAGTACTTC
TRBV28	TRBJ1-6	NA	NA	CASSFSGSSYNSPLHF	TGTGCCAGCAGTTTTAGCGGGAGCTCCTATAATTCACCCCTCCACTTT
TRBV10-2	TRBJ2-5	NA	NA	CASSDQRETQYF	TGCGCCAGCAGTGATCAACGGGAGACCCAGTACTTC
TRBV4-2	TRBJ2-6	NA	NA	CASSQDSLESGANVLTF	TGTGCCAGCAGCCAAGATAGTTTGGAGTCTGGGGCCAACGTCCTGACTTTC
TRBV27	TRBJ2-2	NA	TRBD2	CASSRWRGGRNRNNTGELFF	TGTGCCAGCAGTCGGTGGCGGGGGGGGCGAAACCGAAATAACACCGGGGAGCTGTTTTTT
TRBV30	TRBJ1-1	NA	TRBD1	CAWSVLGGAGTEAFF	TGTGCCTGGAGTGTATTAGGGGGCGCGGGGACTGAAGCTTTCTTT
TRBV13	TRBJ1-1	once	NA	CASSSSGGATEAFF	TGTGCCAGCAGCTCCTCGGGAGGGGCCACTGAAGCTTTCTTT
TRBV2	TRBJ2-1	NA	NA	CASSEAWSYNEQFF	TGTGCCAGCAGTGAAGCCTGGAGCTACAATGAGCAGTTCTTC
TRBV6-6	TRBJ1-6	few	NA	CASSLNLGSPLHF	TGTGCCAGCAGTCTAAACCTAGGATCACCCCTCCACTTT
TRBV28	TRBJ2-5	NA	NA	CASSLYQGGATQYF	TGTGCCAGCAGCTTGTATCAAGGAGGTGCAACCCAGTACTTC
TRBV27	TRBJ2-1	NA	TRBD1	CASSLTGGIYNEQFF	TGTGCCAGCAGTTTAACAGGGGGCATTTATAATGAGCAGTTCTTC
TRBV18	TRBJ2-1	NA	TRBD1	CASSPRDRANEQFF	TGTGCCAGCTCACCACGGGACAGGGCCAATGAGCAGTTCTTC
TRBV5-1	TRBJ1-3	NA	NA	CASSLAGYGNTIYF	TGCGCCAGCAGCTTGGCAGGGTACGGAAACACCATATATTTT
TRBV7-2	TRBJ1-3	NA	NA	CASSLAGRVSGNTIYF	TGTGCCAGCAGCTTAGCGGGCAGGGTCTCTGGAAACACCATATATTTT
TRBV5-1	TRBJ1-6	NA	NA	CASSLRGNTNSPLHF	TGCGCCAGCAGCTTGAGGGGGAATACGAATTCACCCCTCCACTTT
TRBV5-4	TRBJ2-6	NA	TRBD1	CASSPGQLRSGSSGANVLTF	TGTGCCAGCAGCCCGGGACAGTTACGGTCGGGAAGCTCTGGGGCCAACGTCCTGACTTTC
TRBV28	TRBJ1-1	once	NA	CASSIGQGTEAFF	TGTGCCAGCAGCATAGGGCAGGGAACTGAAGCTTTCTTT
TRBV30	TRBJ2-1	once	TRBD2	CAWSPRTSGGLRPSYNEQFF	TGTGCCTGGAGTCCAAGGACTAGCGGGGGGCTACGTCCCTCCTACAATGAGCAGTTCTTC
TRBV19	TRBJ2-7	NA	NA	CASSKLVQGSYEQYF	TGTGCCAGTAGTAAGTTGGTGCAGGGCTCCTACGAGCAGTACTTC
TRBV6-2/TRBV6-3	TRBJ1-2	NA	NA	CASSYDGRDWDGYTF	TGTGCCAGCAGTTACGACGGCAGGGATTGGGATGGCTACACCTTC
TRBV7-9	TRBJ2-7	NA	NA	CASSHKGQGMYEQYF	TGTGCCAGCAGCCATAAGGGGCAGGGAATGTACGAGCAGTACTTC
TRBV2	TRBJ2-5	NA	NA	CASSEDRNAETQYF	TGTGCCAGCAGTGAAGACAGAAATGCGGAGACCCAGTACTTC
TRBV6-5	TRBJ2-5	NA	NA	CASSYRGGAETQYF	TGTGCCAGCAGTTACCGGGGCGGGGCAGAGACCCAGTACTTC
TRBV7-8	TRBJ2-5	NA	NA	CASSTGTREETQYF	TGTGCCAGCAGCACGGGGACAAGGGAAGAGACCCAGTACTTC
TRBV27	TRBJ1-1	NA	TRBD1	CASSYGQGDTEAFF	TGTGCCAGCAGCTATGGACAGGGTGACACTGAAGCTTTCTTT
TRBV11-3	TRBJ2-1	NA	NA	CASSLSSSDEQFF	TGTGCCAGCAGCTTGAGCTCTTCGGATGAGCAGTTCTTC
TRBV29-1	TRBJ2-1	NA	TRBD1	CSGGPGQGALTYNEQFF	TGCAGCGGGGGACCGGGACAGGGGGCTTTGACCTACAATGAGCAGTTCTTC
TRBV30	TRBJ2-3	few	NA	CAWSVQGTSDTQYF	TGTGCCTGGAGTGTACAGGGGACTTCAGATACGCAGTATTTT
TRBV6-1	TRBJ1-1	NA	NA	CASSESLNTEAFF	TGTGCCAGCAGTGAAAGTCTAAACACTGAAGCTTTCTTT
TRBV29-1	TRBJ1-2	NA	NA	CSVESRQGNGYTF	TGCAGCGTTGAGAGTCGGCAGGGGAATGGCTACACCTTC
TRBV7-2	TRBJ1-5	few	NA	CASSLSSDQPQHF	TGTGCCAGCAGCTTATCCTCCGATCAGCCCCAGCATTTT
TRBV19	TRBJ2-7	NA	NA	CASSIRDEQYF	TGTGCCAGTAGTATCAGGGATGAGCAGTACTTC